A single sample gave rise to the 10 T cell receptor beta chains below, sequenced in a study of identical twins. One entry per CDR3 protein results from TCRdb running MiXCR on the 5' RACE reads. The table shows hundreds of thousands of distinct CDR3 sequences, with about 12% occurring only once. These same records also appear under a second study, on yellow fever vaccine responses in identical twins.

Material: PBMCs. The receptors stem from a woman younger than 30 in good health.

This clonotype was seen more than once but under ten times. This chain links TRBV9 with TRBJ2-2; 13 bases match TRBD2. The CDR3 is 17 amino acids. The germline V gene encodes CDR1 SGDLS and CDR2 YYNGEE. The ends lost 3 bases at V and 6 bases at J; junction bases unmatched: 8. The CDR3 loop reads CASSGQQLAGGPGELFF. The CDR3 region has the DNA TGTGCCAGCAGCGGACAGCAACTAGCGGGGGGGCCCGGGGAGCTGTTTTTT.

This clonotype has ten or more counts. V and J are TRBV28 and TRBJ2-7, with D maybe TRBD1 (6 bases). This CDR3 is 15 amino acids long. Per the germline V gene, CDR1 is MDHEN and CDR2 is SYDVKM. V lost 6 bases to trimming and J lost 0 bases, with 15 bases between them. The CDR3 protein is CASRTTGDDSYEQYV. The CDR3 DNA reads as TGTGCCAGCAGGACGACAGGAGACGACTCCTACGAGCAGTACGTC.

This clonotype was seen only once. The chain recombines TRBV2 with TRBJ2-7; D is ambiguous. Per the germline V gene, CDR1 is SNHLY and CDR2 is FYNNEI. CDR3 length: 13 residues. Trimming shortened V by 7 bases and J by 3 bases, and 13 bases separated the two germline ends. In DNA form, the CDR3 reads TGTGCCAGCACCGAAACAGTATTCTACGAGCAGTACTTC. Residues: CASTETVFYEQYF. The whole variable domain, filled in from reference TRBV2 and TRBJ2-7, reads EPEVTQTPSHQVTQMGQEVILRCVPISNHLYFYWYRQILGQKVEFLVSFYNNEISEKSEIFDDQFSVERPDGSNFTLKIRSTKLEDSAMYFCASTETVFYEQYFGPGTRLTVT.

The chain is built from TRBV20-1 and TRBJ2-7, with TRBD2 matching 7 bases. CDR1 DFQATT and CDR2 SNEGSKA come from the germline V gene (reference sequence). J gave up 1 base and V 0 bases, and 9 bases lay outside the gene matches. The CDR3 runs to 16 residues. CDR3 nucleotides: TGCAGTGCTAGAGATCCTGGGCAGGGACTATCCTACGAGCAGTACTTC. It specifies CSARDPGQGLSYEQYF.

Only a few counts were recorded for this clonotype. The chain joins TRBV27 to TRBJ1-2; D might be TRBD1 (5 bases). Trimming shortened V by 8 bases and J by 8 bases, and 18 bases separated the two germline ends. The CDR3 is 13 amino acids. Germline-derived CDR1 and CDR2 are MNHEY and SMNVEV (reference sequence). The DNA for the CDR3 is TGTGCCAGCCGCCCTCGCGGGGGGGAAGGCTACACCTTC. It translates to CASRPRGGEGYTF.

This clonotype was observed many times. The chain recombines TRBV24-1 with TRBJ2-1; 12 positions agree with TRBD1. Germline loops: CDR1 KGHDR, CDR2 SFDVKD. Trimming cost V 8 bases and J 6 bases; bases outside gene matches: 7. The CDR3 has 15 amino acids. The CDR3 coding sequence is TGTGCCACCATCCTGGGACAGGGGGCTGGCAATGAGCAGTTCTTC. Translated, it gives CATILGQGAGNEQFF.

The chain is built from TRBV5-1 and TRBJ2-1; 9 bases align to TRBD1. J lost 7 bases, V lost 4 bases, and 12 bases had no gene match. The CDR3 runs 16 residues. Germline lookup yields CDR1 SGHRS and CDR2 YFSETQ. In DNA form, the CDR3 reads TGCGCCAGCAGCCCTGGAATCGGACAGGGGTGGAATGAGCAGTTCTTC. Amino acid sequence: CASSPGIGQGWNEQFF.

The chain has TRBV20-1 and TRBJ1-5, with TRBD1 identical over 8 bases. The CDR3 sequence is 15 residues long. Trimming at V came to 1 base and at J to 2 bases, leaving 4 bases not matched to a gene. Germline lookup yields CDR1 DFQATT and CDR2 SNEGSKA (reference sequence). In nucleotides, the CDR3 is TGCAGTGCTAGAGTGACAGGGGCCGGCAATCAGCCCCAGCATTTT. Its translation: CSARVTGAGNQPQHF.

This clonotype showed up just once. The J gene is TRBJ2-2, the V gene TRBV7-6, with D maybe TRBD1 (5 bases). CDR1 SGHVS and CDR2 FNYEAQ come from the germline V gene. Trimming left V 5 bases short and J 7 bases short, with 14 bases between. The CDR3 totals 14 residues. CDR3 protein: CASSTQGYIGELFF. The CDR3 DNA sequence: TGTGCCAGCAGCACCCAGGGTTATATCGGGGAGCTGTTTTTT. Combining the CDR3 with reference TRBV7-6 and TRBJ2-2 gives the whole variable domain GAGVSQSPRYKVTKRGQDVALRCDPISGHVSLYWYRQALGQGPEFLTYFNYEAQQDKSGLPNDRFSAERPEGSISTLTIQRTEQRDSAMYRCASSTQGYIGELFFGEGSRLTVL.

This chain uses TRBV5-5 with TRBJ2-3; D remains ambiguous. Between the trimmed V and J ends, which lost 2 bases and 6 bases, there was a span of 16 bases. The CDR3 contains 15 residues. CDR1 is SGHKS, CDR2 YYEKEE, per germline (reference sequence). CDR3: CASSLGDRGFDTQYF. CDR3 nucleotide sequence: TGTGCCAGCAGCTTAGGTGATAGAGGCTTTGATACGCAGTATTTT.